This entry lists 20 T cell receptor beta chains sequenced from one sample in a study of spatial heterogeneity in lung cancer. Each CDR3 protein is one row after TCRdb ran MiXCR on the 5' RACE reads. This sample has 110,000 or so distinct CDR3 sequences, with 9.5% to 14% found just once. Time point defined: blood at routine non-recurrence follow-up after resection. The material sequenced was PBMCs, taken at follow-up. Receptors originate from a female donor with early-stage non-small cell lung cancer.

The chain is built from TRBV12-3 or TRBV12-4 and TRBJ1-1, with D unclear. Trimming shortened V by 3 bases and J by 6 bases, and 14 bases separated the two germline ends. The CDR3 covers 14 residues. The CDR3 DNA reads as TGTGCCAGCAGTTTTCCCAGACGTGCCGCTGAAGCTTTCTTT. Its translation: CASSFPRRAAEAFF.

Of note for this clonotype: A read error is possible here, since a much larger clone lies one base away. This chain links TRBV4-3 with TRBJ2-3, with D possibly TRBD2 on 5 matching bases. The CDR3 runs to 16 residues. V was cut by 4 bases and J by 1 base, with 15 bases left in between. Germline values: CDR1 LGHNA, CDR2 YSLEER. Here the CDR3 DNA reads TGCGCCAGCAGCCCGACTCCGAGAGCGGGCACAGATACGCAGTATTTT. As protein: CASSPTPRAGTDTQYF.

This chain links TRBV24-1 with TRBJ1-2; 8 bases align to TRBD1. Germline loops: CDR1 KGHDR, CDR2 SFDVKD. The CDR3 is 15 amino acids. The V gene end was trimmed by 4 bases and the J gene end by 4 bases; junction bases not matched to a gene: 7. The CDR3 sequence: CATSDHGQGTYGYTF. The CDR3 DNA is TGTGCCACCAGTGACCACGGACAGGGCACCTATGGCTACACCTTC.

The chain carries TRBV7-9 and TRBJ2-1, with D hard to call. Germline assignment: CDR1 SEHNR and CDR2 FQNEAQ (reference sequence). This CDR3 comprises 12 residues. V lost 5 bases, J lost 10 bases, and 12 bases lay in between. The CDR3 loop is CASSPATTEQFF. The CDR3 nucleotides read TGTGCCAGCAGCCCCGCCACGACGGAGCAGTTCTTC. The entire variable domain, with the rest obtained from reference TRBV7-9 and TRBJ2-1, is as follows: DTGVSQNPRHKITKRGQNVTFRCDPISEHNRLYWYRQTLGQGPEFLTYFQNEAQLEKSRLLSDRFSAERPKGSFSTLEIQRTEQGDSAMYLCASSPATTEQFFGPGTRLTVL.

This clonotype has ten or more counts. The chain combines TRBV20-1 with TRBJ1-2; 10 positions match TRBD1. Looked up from germline, CDR1 is DFQATT and CDR2 is SNEGSKA (reference sequence). With V trimmed by 3 bases and J by 3 bases, 4 bases remained unmatched. This CDR3 has 14 amino acids. The CDR3 DNA sequence: TGCAGTGCTAGCCGGGACAGGGGCTACTATGGCTACACCTTC. This sequence encodes CSASRDRGYYGYTF.

This CDR3 reads CASSQVQFGASGNTIYF. The CDR3 DNA follows: TGTGCCAGCAGCCAAGTACAATTCGGGGCAAGTGGAAACACCATATATTTT. The chain links TRBV4-2 to TRBJ1-3, with D perhaps matching TRBD1 (5 bases). V lost 1 base and J lost 3, with 16 bases in between. Germline V gives CDR1 LGHNA, CDR2 YNFKEQ. This CDR3 is 17 amino acids long.

J is TRBJ2-7 and V is TRBV3-1, with no clear D. Germline V gene sequence: CDR1 LGHDT, CDR2 YNNKEL (reference sequence). The CDR3 has 15 residues. Trimming pared 0 bases from V and 0 bases from J, leaving 9 bases between. The DNA for the CDR3 is TGTGCCAGCAGCCAAGATCACGCTAGCTCCTACGAGCAGTACTTC. This translates into CASSQDHASSYEQYF.

Only a few counts were recorded for this clonotype. The chain couples TRBV18 to TRBJ2-7; D call uncertain. The ends were cut back, 4 bases at V and 2 bases at J, with 30 bases in the middle. The CDR3 extends over 20 amino acids. Germline V lookup: CDR1 KGHSH, CDR2 LQKENI. CDR3 in DNA: TGTGCCAGCTCACGGTCCCTAATGCCAGAGCCCTGGGATAAAGCCTACGAGCAGTACGTC. Translating gives CASSRSLMPEPWDKAYEQYV.

The rearrangement joins TRBV7-2 to TRBJ1-4; TRBD1 matches 8 bases. This CDR3 region has 17 residues. V lost 5 bases and J lost 2; bases outside the gene matches: 10. Germline V gives CDR1 SGHTA, CDR2 FQGNSA. The CDR3 nucleotides are TGTGCCAGCAGCACTGGGACAGGCAGACGTACTAATGAAAAACTGTTTTTT. Translating it yields CASSTGTGRRTNEKLFF.

This clonotype was counted at least ten times. The chain joins TRBV11-2 to TRBJ2-3; the D gene is possibly TRBD1 (5 bases). The CDR3 has 16 residues. V lost 3 bases to trimming and J lost 1 base, with 14 bases between them. Germline V gene data show CDR1 as SGHAT and CDR2 as FQNNGV. The CDR3 protein is CASSFRVVGGTDTQYF. In DNA form, the CDR3 reads TGTGCCAGCAGCTTCAGGGTCGTCGGCGGCACAGATACGCAGTATTTT. Combining the CDR3 with reference TRBV11-2 and TRBJ2-3 gives the whole variable domain EAGVAQSPRYKIIEKRQSVAFWCNPISGHATLYWYQQILGQGPKLLIQFQNNGVVDDSQLPKDRFSAERLKGVDSTLKIQPAKLEDSAVYLCASSFRVVGGTDTQYFGPGTRLTVL.

CDR3 amino acids: CASSDSPSGGYEQYF. CDR3 nucleotides: TGTGCCAGCAGTGATTCCCCTAGCGGGGGCTACGAGCAGTACTTC. The chain couples TRBV2 to TRBJ2-7, with 10 bases that match TRBD2. V dropped 3 bases and J dropped 3; count of bases not matched to a gene: 5. In germline, CDR1 is SNHLY, CDR2 FYNNEI. CDR3 length: 15 amino acids. Together with reference TRBV2 and TRBJ2-7, the CDR3 gives the full variable domain: EPEVTQTPSHQVTQMGQEVILRCVPISNHLYFYWYRQILGQKVEFLVSFYNNEISEKSEIFDDQFSVERPDGSNFTLKIRSTKLEDSAMYFCASSDSPSGGYEQYFGPGTRLTVT.

This clonotype was observed many times. The J gene is TRBJ2-7, the V gene TRBV27; no firm D call. V dropped 3 bases and J dropped 6 bases, with 12 bases sitting between them. CDR1 is MNHEY, CDR2 SMNVEV, per germline (reference sequence). CDR3 size: 13 residues. In nucleotides, the CDR3 is TGTGCCAGCAGTTTCCGATTGGGCTCCGAGCAGTACGTC. It codes for CASSFRLGSEQYV.

This clonotype was counted many times. The V gene is TRBV29-1, the J gene TRBJ2-1; 11 bases match TRBD2. This CDR3 is 16 amino acids long. V trimming: 4 bases; J trimming: 4 bases; junction bases outside the gene matches: 9. The germline V gene has CDR1 SQVTM and CDR2 ANQGSEA. The CDR3 is CSVGGLAGGIYNEQFF. CDR3 in DNA: TGCAGCGTTGGCGGGCTAGCGGGAGGTATTTACAATGAGCAGTTCTTC.

Only a few counts were recorded for this clonotype. V is TRBV20-1 and J is TRBJ2-5; D is unresolved. This CDR3 comprises 13 residues. The germline gives CDR1 DFQATT, CDR2 SNEGSKA (reference sequence). Trimming took 7 bases from V and 1 from J, leaving 13 bases between them. The CDR3 region is CSVWKFGQETQYF. In DNA form, the CDR3 reads TGCAGTGTGTGGAAGTTCGGCCAAGAGACCCAGTACTTC.

This chain connects TRBV9 to TRBJ2-7; D remains ambiguous. V was clipped by 0 bases and J by 0 bases, with 13 bases between them. The CDR3 sequence is 16 residues long. Germline V gives CDR1 SGDLS, CDR2 YYNGEE. CDR3 coding DNA: TGTGCCAGCAGCGTAGCTGGTACTGCGAGCTCCTACGAGCAGTACTTC. It specifies CASSVAGTASSYEQYF.

This chain uses TRBV18 with TRBJ2-5; D may be TRBD1 (5 bases). The germline gives CDR1 KGHSH, CDR2 LQKENI. V was clipped by 5 bases and J by 0 bases, with 7 bases between them. CDR3 length: 13 amino acids. The DNA of the CDR3 is TGTGCCAGCTCAAGACAGAACCAAGAGACCCAGTACTTC. It codes for CASSRQNQETQYF.

The gene calls are TRBV27 and TRBJ2-1; D gene uncertain. The CDR3 runs 15 residues. Germline V CDR1 and CDR2: MNHEY, SMNVEV (reference sequence). Trimming pared 2 bases from V and 2 bases from J, leaving 10 bases between. This CDR3 reads CASSLRAAAYNEQFF. The CDR3 DNA reads as TGTGCCAGCAGTTTAAGGGCGGCTGCCTACAATGAGCAGTTCTTC.

This clonotype has more than one count but fewer than ten. DNA for the CDR3: TGTGCCAGCAGCATGGGACAAGGCTATGGCTACACCTTC. Its translation: CASSMGQGYGYTF. The chain couples TRBV9 to TRBJ1-2; a possible D gene is TRBD1 (6 bases). The CDR3 is made up of 13 amino acids. The V gene's germline CDR1 is SGDLS and CDR2 YYNGEE. Trimming took 4 bases from V and 4 from J, leaving 11 bases between them.

This clonotype was observed a handful of times. The chain carries TRBV28 and TRBJ2-7, with D perhaps matching TRBD1 (7 bases). V lost 6 bases to trimming and J lost 1 base, with 19 bases between them. Germline V gene data show CDR1 as MDHEN and CDR2 as SYDVKM. The length of the CDR3 is 16 residues. The CDR3 DNA sequence: TGTGCCAGCAGCACACTAATGACAGGGAGGTCCTACGAGCAGTACTTC. Encoded protein: CASSTLMTGRSYEQYF.

Ten or more counts support this clonotype. The genes are TRBV10-3 and TRBJ2-1; no reliable D call. Trimming took off 5 bases at V and 7 bases at J, with 6 bases between the two ends. The length of the CDR3 is 11 residues. The germline V gene has CDR1 ENHRY and CDR2 SYGVKD. CDR3 amino acids: CAISTRNEQFF. The CDR3 DNA is TGTGCCATCAGTACAAGGAATGAGCAGTTCTTC.